This T cell receptor (beta chain) was obtained from a study of beta chain features in type 1 diabetes. From germline, CDR1 is SGHNT and CDR2 YENEEA. Trimming took off 5 bases at V and 2 bases at J, with 5 bases between the two ends. The CDR3 has 12 amino acids. The authors reverse transcribed all of the isolated RNA, so sequencing captured expressed TCRB transcripts. Clones were read by immunoSEQ multiplex PCR, and TCRdb kept only the in-frame ones, dropping some. The table lists a few hundred thousand clones, approximately 15% of them singletons, with approximately 0.038% in the top ten. This chain uses TRBV11-3 with TRBJ2-3, with D unresolved. What was sequenced was naive CD4+ T cells from blood. The sequence was collected from a man under 40 in good health. The CDR3 DNA reads as TGTGCCAGCAGCGAATACACAGATACGCAGTATTTT. It codes for CASSEYTDTQYF. Using reference TRBV11-3 and TRBJ2-3 for the parts outside the CDR3, the full variable domain is EAGVVQSPRYKIIEKKQPVAFWCNPISGHNTLYWYLQNLGQGPELLIRYENEEAVDDSQLPKDRFSAERLKGVDSTLKIQPAELGDSAVYLCASSEYTDTQYFGPGTRLTVL.